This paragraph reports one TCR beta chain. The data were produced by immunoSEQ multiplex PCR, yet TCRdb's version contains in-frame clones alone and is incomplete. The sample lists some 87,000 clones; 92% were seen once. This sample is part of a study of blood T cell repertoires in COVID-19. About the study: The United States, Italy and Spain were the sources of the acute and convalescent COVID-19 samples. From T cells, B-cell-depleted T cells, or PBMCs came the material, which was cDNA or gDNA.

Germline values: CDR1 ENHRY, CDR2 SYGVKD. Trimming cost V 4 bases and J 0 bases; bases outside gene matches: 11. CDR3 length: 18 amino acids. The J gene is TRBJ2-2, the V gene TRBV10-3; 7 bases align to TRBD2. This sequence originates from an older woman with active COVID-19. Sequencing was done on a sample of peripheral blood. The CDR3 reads CAISGRGDYGTNTGELFF. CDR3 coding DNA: TGTGCCATCAGTGGTCGGGGGGATTACGGAACGAACACCGGGGAGCTGTTTTTT.